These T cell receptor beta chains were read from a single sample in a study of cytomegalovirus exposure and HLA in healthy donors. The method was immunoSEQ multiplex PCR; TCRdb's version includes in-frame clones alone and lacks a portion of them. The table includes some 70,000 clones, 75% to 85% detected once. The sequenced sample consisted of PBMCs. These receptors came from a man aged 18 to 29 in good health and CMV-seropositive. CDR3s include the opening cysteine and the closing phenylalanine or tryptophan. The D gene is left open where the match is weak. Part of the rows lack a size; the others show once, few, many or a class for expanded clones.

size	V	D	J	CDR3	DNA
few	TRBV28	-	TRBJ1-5	CASRPSRGLGQPQHF	TGTGCCAGCAGACCCTCGAGGGGACTCGGACAGCCCCAGCATTTT
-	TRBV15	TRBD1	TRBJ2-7	CATSRVRTGVHEQYF	TGTGCCACCAGCAGAGTCAGGACAGGGGTCCACGAGCAGTACTTC
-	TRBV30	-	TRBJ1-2	CAWSWANYGYTF	TGTGCCTGGAGTTGGGCAAACTATGGCTACACCTTC
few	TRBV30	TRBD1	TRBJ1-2	CAWNRGEGYTF	TGTGCCTGGAACAGGGGGGAGGGCTACACCTTC
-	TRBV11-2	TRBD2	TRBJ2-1	CASSWGLAGGSNEQFF	TGTGCCAGCAGCTGGGGCCTAGCGGGAGGCTCCAATGAGCAGTTCTTC
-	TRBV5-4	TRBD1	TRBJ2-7	CASSLEQGRYEQYF	TGTGCCAGCAGCTTGGAACAGGGGAGATACGAGCAGTACTTC
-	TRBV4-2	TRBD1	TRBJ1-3	CASSQPTGGWGNTIYF	TGTGCCAGCAGCCAACCGACAGGGGGGTGGGGAAACACCATATATTTT
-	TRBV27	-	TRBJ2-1	CASSFGGAGEQFF	TGTGCCAGCAGTTTCGGAGGAGCAGGTGAGCAGTTCTTC
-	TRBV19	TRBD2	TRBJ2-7	CASSATSGLTYEQYF	TGTGCCAGTAGTGCGACTAGCGGGCTTACCTACGAGCAGTACTTC
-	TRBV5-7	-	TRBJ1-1	CASNLNTNTEAFF	TGTGCCAGCAACCTTAACACGAACACTGAAGCTTTCTTT
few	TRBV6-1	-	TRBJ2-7	CASGWTPSYEQYF	TGTGCCAGCGGGTGGACACCCTCCTACGAGCAGTACTTC
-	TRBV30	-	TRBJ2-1	CAWKAAYNEQFF	TGTGCCTGGAAAGCGGCCTACAATGAGCAGTTCTTC
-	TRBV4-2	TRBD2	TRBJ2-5	CASSQDSFLRGGQETQYF	TGTGCCAGCAGCCAAGATAGTTTCTTGCGGGGGGGCCAGGAGACCCAGTACTTC
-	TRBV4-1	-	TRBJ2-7	CASSQDRGTYEQYF	TGCGCCAGCAGCCAAGATAGGGGAACCTACGAGCAGTACTTC
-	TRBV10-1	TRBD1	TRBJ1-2	CASSPTGKNGYTF	TGCGCCAGCAGCCCGACAGGGAAAAATGGCTACACCTTC
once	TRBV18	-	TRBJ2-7	CASSQDFASYEQYF	TGTGCCAGCTCTCAGGACTTTGCCTCCTACGAGCAGTACTTC
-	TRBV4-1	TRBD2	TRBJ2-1	CATVGGRSNEQFF	TGCGCCACTGTGGGCGGGAGAAGCAATGAGCAGTTCTTC
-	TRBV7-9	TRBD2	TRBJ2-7	CASSYGTSGPYEQYF	TGTGCCAGCAGCTATGGGACTAGCGGGCCCTACGAGCAGTACTTC
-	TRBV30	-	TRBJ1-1	CAWRGGNQAFF	TGTGCCTGGAGGGGGGGTAACCAAGCTTTCTTT
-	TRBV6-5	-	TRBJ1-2	CASRGGSYGYTF	TGTGCCAGCAGAGGAGGGTCCTATGGCTACACCTTC
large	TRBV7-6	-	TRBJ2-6	CASSSSDSGANVLTF	TGTGCCAGCAGCTCTTCAGACTCTGGGGCCAACGTCCTGACTTTC
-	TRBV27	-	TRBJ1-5	CASRRSSGDQPQHF	TGTGCCAGCCGTCGTAGTTCCGGGGATCAGCCCCAGCATTTT
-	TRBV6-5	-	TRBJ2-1	CASSSRGFDNEQFF	TGTGCCAGCAGCTCTCGGGGTTTTGACAATGAGCAGTTCTTC
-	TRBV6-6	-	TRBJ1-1	CASSYTTRNTEAFF	TGTGCCAGCAGTTACACGACAAGAAACACTGAAGCTTTCTTT
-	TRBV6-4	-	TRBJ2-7	CASSDSPGEGYEQYF	TGTGCCAGCAGTGACTCGCCAGGGGAAGGTTACGAGCAGTACTTC
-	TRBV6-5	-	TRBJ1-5	CASSAKANQPQHF	TGTGCCAGCAGCGCGAAAGCAAATCAGCCCCAGCATTTT
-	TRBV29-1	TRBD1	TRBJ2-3	CSGGTGQGAADTQYF	TGCAGCGGGGGGACGGGACAGGGGGCCGCAGATACGCAGTATTTT
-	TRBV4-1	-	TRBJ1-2	CASSQGQLLFYGYTF	TGCGCCAGCAGCCAAGGACAGCTATTATTCTATGGCTACACCTTC